One TCR beta chain is described in this entry. What it binds is unknown. The source of the sample is a study of beta chain features in type 1 diabetes. The whole isolated RNA underwent reverse transcription, so sequencing captured expressed TCRB transcripts. The data were produced by immunoSEQ multiplex PCR, yet TCRdb's version contains in-frame clones alone and is incomplete. The table records around 400,000 clones, roughly 12% of them present only once. General observations from the study: Fewer insertions but more deletions were seen at VDJ junctions in type 1 diabetes patients. PCR might favor shorter templates, equally in patients and controls.

Between the trimmed V and J ends, which lost 0 bases and 1 base, there was a span of 13 bases. CDR3 size: 16 residues. The germline V gene encodes CDR1 GTSNPN and CDR2 SVGIG (reference sequence). Central memory, naive, regulatory and stem cell-like memory CD4+ cells were sorted by CD45RO/CCR7/CD25/CD127/CD95/CD27. The authors obtained over 95% purity in all sorted populations. Input material: naive CD4+ T cells from blood. V gene TRBV30 combines with J gene TRBJ2-1; TRBD2 might be the D (6 bases). This TCR came from a man younger than 35 in good health. The CDR3: CAWSVMIAVSYNEQFF. CDR3 sequence (DNA): TGTGCCTGGAGTGTGATGATAGCGGTTTCCTACAATGAGCAGTTCTTC.